This TCR beta chain appears in the sequencing data of a study of T cell responses to AZD1222 COVID-19 vaccine. The CDR3 sequence is 14 residues long. V lost 6 bases and J lost 3; bases outside the gene matches: 3. Germline V lookup: CDR1 MDHEN, CDR2 SYDVKM. Libraries were prepared by immunoSEQ multiplex PCR; TCRdb keeps only in-frame clonotypes and omits some of them. The table has some 79,000 clones, around 85% seen once. Notes on the study in general: No repertoire was sampled before or during the peak T cell response, only after it. Spike was spanned by vaccine-associated CD4 TCRs, with dominance at 160-218 and 743-854. Most donors were white British and more were female, and clonal diversity was possibly underestimated.

This clone turned up a few times. Its antigen is as yet unknown. Here the sequenced sample was peripheral blood, taken 28 days after the second AZD1222 dose. The chain couples TRBV28 to TRBJ1-5; 9 nucleotides match TRBD1. This TCR derives from an adult who received the AZD1222 COVID-19 vaccine. This CDR3 is CASRWTGDNQPQHF. As DNA, the CDR3 is TGTGCCAGCAGATGGACAGGGGACAATCAGCCCCAGCATTTT.